A single sample gave rise to the 14 T cell receptor beta chains below, sequenced in a study of blood T cells in healthy people across ages. A J-beta primer mix and a sample-barcoded 5' primer were used in a second PCR of roughly 6 to 11 cycles. TCRdb independently ran MiXCR on the 5' RACE reads; one entry per CDR3 protein. The sample records about 1.5 million distinct CDR3 sequences, roughly 43% being singletons. The sequenced material came from blood. The receptors here all came from a woman younger than 35 in good health.

The chain couples TRBV24-1 to TRBJ2-5; 7 bases map to TRBD1. Per germline, CDR1 KGHDR and CDR2 SFDVKD. The CDR3 totals 16 residues. V shed 4 bases and J 2 bases; nucleotides not matched to a gene: 9. CDR3 nucleotides: TGTGCCACCAGTGACTTCGACAGGGTCGGTCAAGAGACCCAGTACTTC. Translating gives CATSDFDRVGQETQYF.

V is TRBV7-9 and J is TRBJ1-5, with TRBD1 matching over 11 bases. The CDR3 sequence is 16 residues long. Germline CDR1 reads SEHNR; CDR2 reads FQNEAQ (reference sequence). V lost 5 bases, J lost 1 base, and 4 bases stayed unmatched. CDR3 sequence: CASSAGTGGSNQPQHF. CDR3 in DNA: TGTGCCAGCAGCGCCGGGACAGGGGGAAGCAATCAGCCCCAGCATTTT.

This clonotype has only a few counts. The V gene is TRBV9, the J gene TRBJ2-5; D is possibly TRBD1 or TRBD2 (6 bases each). This CDR3 has 13 amino acids. Germline V lookup: CDR1 SGDLS, CDR2 YYNGEE. V shed 6 bases and J shed 11 bases, with 20 bases lying between them. CDR3: CASTGGGQNEQYF. The CDR3 DNA reads TGTGCCAGCACCGGGGGCGGGCAGAATGAGCAGTACTTC.

This chain uses TRBV28 with TRBJ2-7; tentative D call: TRBD1 (6 bases). The CDR3 contains 14 residues. Per germline, CDR1 MDHEN and CDR2 SYDVKM. Trimming cost V 4 bases and J 7 bases, with 17 bases left between them. The CDR3 DNA follows: TGTGCCAGCAGTTCTTCAGGGGTTAACAATGAGCAGTACTTC. Its protein product is CASSSSGVNNEQYF.

The chain recombines TRBV27 with TRBJ2-6, with D unclear. The CDR3 spans 15 residues. Trimming removed 6 bases at V and 4 bases at J, with 13 bases between. Germline values: CDR1 MNHEY, CDR2 SMNVEV (reference sequence). CDR3 sequence reads: CASRHRNSGANVLTF. The CDR3, as DNA: TGTGCCAGCAGACATCGGAATTCAGGGGCCAACGTCCTGACTTTC.

V and J are TRBV9 and TRBJ1-4; a possible D gene is TRBD1 (6 bases). Trimming took off 2 bases at V and 8 bases at J, with 16 bases between the two ends. The CDR3 consists of 15 residues. Germline lookup yields CDR1 SGDLS and CDR2 YYNGEE. The chain's CDR3 is CASSVAGTGGEKLFF. In DNA, the CDR3 is TGTGCCAGCAGCGTGGCGGGGACGGGGGGCGAAAAACTGTTTTTT. The full variable domain, in which reference TRBV9 and TRBJ1-4 provide the parts outside the CDR3, is DSGVTQTPKHLITATGQRVTLRCSPRSGDLSVYWYQQSLDQGLQFLIQYYNGEERAKGNILERFSAQQFPDLHSELNLSSLELGDSALYFCASSVAGTGGEKLFFGSGTQLSVL.

This clonotype was counted many times. V is TRBV6-5 and J is TRBJ2-4; 9 nucleotides match TRBD2. The germline V gene has CDR1 MNHEY and CDR2 SVGAGI. The CDR3 length is 15 residues. The junction had 4 bases not matched to a gene; V was cut back by 0 bases and J by 7 bases. CDR3 DNA: TGTGCCAGCAGTTACTCGCGGGGGGGGAAGAACATTCAGTACTTC. Protein: CASSYSRGGKNIQYF.

The chain couples TRBV27 to TRBJ1-1; D uncertain. The CDR3 length is 14 residues. CDR1 and CDR2 (germline): MNHEY, SMNVEV (reference sequence). The V end was cut by 9 bases, the J end by 0 bases, with 14 bases between. The CDR3 region has the DNA TGTGCCAGTGCAGCTAATGTTATGAACACTGAAGCTTTCTTT. Protein sequence: CASAANVMNTEAFF.

The chain uses TRBV6-5 and TRBJ1-1; D is possibly TRBD1 (6 bases). V lost 2 bases and J 11 bases, leaving 15 bases between the germline ends. The CDR3 length is 13 residues. Germline loops: CDR1 MNHEY, CDR2 SVGAGI. As DNA, the CDR3 is TGTGCCAGCAGTTACGCAGGGGCTTCTCCCGCTTTCTTT. Its translation is CASSYAGASPAFF.

This clonotype showed up just a few times. This chain joins TRBV25-1 and TRBJ2-3, with 8 nucleotides matching TRBD2. Losses at the gene ends were 6 bases for V and 4 bases for J; bases not matched to a gene: 9. The CDR3 has 15 amino acids. Germline CDR1 is MGHDK and CDR2 is SYGVNS. CDR3 nucleotides: TGTGCCAGCAGCCTGACCCCCGGGAGGGCAGATACGCAGTATTTT. Its translation: CASSLTPGRADTQYF.

The chain joins TRBV2 to TRBJ2-4; D is perhaps TRBD2 (5 bases). Trimming stripped 6 bases from V and 1 base from J, with 19 bases between. CDR3 length: 17 residues. Germline assignment: CDR1 SNHLY and CDR2 FYNNEI. CDR3 nucleotides: TGTGCCAGCAGGAACGTGGTGAGCGGAGAGGCCAAAAACATTCAGTACTTC. Translation: CASRNVVSGEAKNIQYF.

With regard to this clonotype: Since the CDR3 does not end with the conserved phenylalanine or tryptophan, this likely comes from a read error. The V call is TRBV12-3 or TRBV12-4, the J call TRBJ2-3, with D possibly matching TRBD1 (6 bases). CDR3 length: 15 residues. Trimming shortened V by 6 bases and J by 0 bases, and 13 bases separated the two germline ends. Written as DNA, the CDR3 is TGTGCCAGCAGCCACAGACAGGCTAGCACAGATACGCAGTATTCT. This encodes CASSHRQASTDTQYS.

This clonotype was observed a handful of times. The V gene is TRBV7-6, the J gene TRBJ2-7, with D uncertain. The germline CDR1 and CDR2 sequences are SGHVS and FNYEAQ. V gave up 2 bases and J gave up 0 bases, with 11 bases separating them. The CDR3 is 15 residues long. CDR3 coding DNA: TGTGCCAGCAGCTTATCTGTGGGAAGCTCCTACGAGCAGTACTTC. Amino acids: CASSLSVGSSYEQYF.

The chain uses TRBV4-1 and TRBJ1-2; D may be TRBD1 (5 bases). CDR1 and CDR2 (germline): MGHRA, YSYEKL. The CDR3 is 13 residues long. The V end was cut by 2 bases, the J end by 5 bases, with 9 bases between. In nucleotides, the CDR3 is TGCGCCAGCAGCCAACAGGGAAAGTATGGCTACACCTTC. Translation gives CASSQQGKYGYTF.